The next 3 T cell receptor beta chains were all read from a single sample in a study of brain T cells in children with intractable seizures. The repertoire was sequenced with immunoSEQ multiplex PCR; TCRdb's copy has only in-frame clones and lacks some. The table includes a few hundred thousand clones, about 93% detected once. Stated time point: blood from clinic visit 5 months post-surgery; TSC patient then seizure free. The specimen comprised peripheral blood, sampled about 5 months after surgery. These receptors were obtained from a boy younger than two with tuberous sclerosis and intractable seizures.

The chain combines TRBV9 with TRBJ2-1, with D unresolved. Deletions cut 1 base from V and 7 bases from J, with 12 bases between. CDR1 and CDR2 (germline): SGDLS, YYNGEE. The CDR3 runs 14 residues. The CDR3 reads CASSVSGVANEQFF. CDR3 nucleotides: TGTGCCAGCAGCGTATCGGGCGTTGCGAATGAGCAGTTCTTC.

The chain couples TRBV12-3 or TRBV12-4 to TRBJ1-2; tentative D call: TRBD1 (6 bases). V lost 3 bases and J lost 4, with 9 bases in between. The CDR3 extends over 13 amino acids. The CDR3 here is CASSFTGTYGYTF. DNA for the CDR3: TGTGCCAGCAGTTTTACAGGGACCTATGGCTACACCTTC.

The chain links TRBV4-2 to TRBJ2-3; 11 bases map to TRBD2. The CDR3 extends over 18 amino acids. V shed 1 base and J 4 bases; nucleotides not matched to a gene: 10. Per germline, CDR1 LGHNA and CDR2 YNFKEQ. The CDR3 region has the DNA TGTGCCAGCAGCCAAGGGGCCCTGCTAGCGGGGGGCGCAGATACGCAGTATTTT. Its translation: CASSQGALLAGGADTQYF.